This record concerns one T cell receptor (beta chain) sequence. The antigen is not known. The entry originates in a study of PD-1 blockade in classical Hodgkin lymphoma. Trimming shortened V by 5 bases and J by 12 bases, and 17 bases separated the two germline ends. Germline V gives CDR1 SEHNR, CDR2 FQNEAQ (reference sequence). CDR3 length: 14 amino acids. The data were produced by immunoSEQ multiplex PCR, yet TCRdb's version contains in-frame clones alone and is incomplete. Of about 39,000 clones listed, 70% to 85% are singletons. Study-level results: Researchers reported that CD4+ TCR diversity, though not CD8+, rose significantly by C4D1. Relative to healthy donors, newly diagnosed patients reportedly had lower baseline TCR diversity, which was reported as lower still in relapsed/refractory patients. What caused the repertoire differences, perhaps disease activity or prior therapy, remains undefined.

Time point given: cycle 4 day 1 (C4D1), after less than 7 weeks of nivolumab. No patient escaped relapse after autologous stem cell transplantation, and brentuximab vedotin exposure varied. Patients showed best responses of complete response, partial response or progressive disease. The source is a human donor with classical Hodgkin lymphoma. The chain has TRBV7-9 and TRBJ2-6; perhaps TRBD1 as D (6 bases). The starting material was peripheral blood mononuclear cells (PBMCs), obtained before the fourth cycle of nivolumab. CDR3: CASSPSTGGSVLTF. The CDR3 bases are TGTGCCAGCAGCCCCTCGACAGGCGGCAGCGTCCTGACTTTC. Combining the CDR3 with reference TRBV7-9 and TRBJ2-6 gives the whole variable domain DTGVSQNPRHKITKRGQNVTFRCDPISEHNRLYWYRQTLGQGPEFLTYFQNEAQLEKSRLLSDRFSAERPKGSFSTLEIQRTEQGDSAMYLCASSPSTGGSVLTFGAGSRLTVL.